This T cell receptor (beta chain) was identified in a study of T-cell memory formation after mild COVID-19 (dated by TCRdb to the early 2020s). Context from the whole study: Most TCR sequence clusters were specific to one of the two donors. In a couple of donors, T-cell clones that expanded and contracted after mild COVID-19 were followed by sequencing TCRalpha and TCRbeta repertoires longitudinally. Two young, previously healthy adult volunteers, one female and one male, were included in the cohort. Broad study findings and their caveats: The second-wave clones that peaked on day 37 were not confirmed to be SARS-CoV-2 specific. Some responding clones were detected in pre-infection memory, suggesting pre-existing cross-reactive memory T cells joined the SARS-CoV-2 response. Clones that contracted from day 15 to 85 showed balanced CD4/CD8 phenotypes, whereas a second wave of clones that expanded from day 15 to 37 leaned towards CD4+. Only a couple of mild cases were covered in the study, and larger cohorts including severe cases with pre-infection samples were considered necessary. Contracting CD4+ clones appeared mostly in the CM and EM memory subsets, whereas CD8+ clones were enriched in EMRA.

PBMCs were isolated by Ficoll-Paque density gradient centrifugation. Sequencing took place on an Illumina NovaSeq 6000. cDNA libraries for TCRalpha and TCRbeta were prepared by 5'RACE using constant-segment primers, with sample barcodes and unique molecular identifiers added. Trizol reagent was used to extract RNA from every sample. Library amplification was performed in two PCR steps, and a second sample barcode and Illumina TruSeq adapters were introduced in the second step. Libraries were sequenced on an Illumina NovaSeq with 2 x 150 bp paired-end reads. As for the original processing: With migec v1.2.7, reads were demultiplexed and then collapsed into UMI-guided consensus sequences. Using mixcr v2.1.11, UMI consensuses were aligned to TRA and TRB V and J templates and then assembled into clonotypes. Expanded or contracted clonotypes were those called significant by both edgeR and NoisET, with noise models trained on biological replicates. For edgeR calls, the thresholds were a false discovery rate-adjusted p below 0.01 and a log2 fold-change of 1. As an exploratory analysis of dynamics, max-normalized trajectories of the 1000 most abundant clonotypes were examined with PCA combined with hierarchical clustering. The CD4 or CD8 phenotype of responding clones was assigned using the separately sequenced CD4+ and CD8+ repertoires. TCRdb took the public reads, trimmed them with fastp at Q25, ran MiXCR for clone calling and kept in-frame beta chains. Records with the same CDR3 protein are collapsed into one entry carrying the most frequent genes and DNA. The authors' filters were not applied to this entry. The table for this sample lists 300,000 to 350,000 distinct CDR3 sequences; 13% to 15% of them were counted only once. The top ten clones comprise 20% to 25% of the sample.

The table lists this clonotype with many counts. Its antigen is still unknown. The input lacks base qualities; no much larger clone sits a single base away. V is clipped by 4 bases and J by 6 bases, and the sequence between their germline boundaries is 12 bases long. Reading the germline V gene gives CDR1 KGHDR and CDR2 SFDVKD. The CDR3 has 14 amino acids, counting the end cysteine and phenylalanine. Only the CDR3 part of the read is kept: 42 bases, read in frame from the first base. This sequence uses TRBV24-1 and TRBJ2-1; the D gene is perhaps TRBD1, on 6 matching bases. The specimen was PBMCs or a T cell subset sorted from them (not recorded which). This clonotype originated in a man younger than 35 who had mild COVID-19 (a few samples of this study predate the infection). The sample titles of this study are shuffled in the database, so cell type and time point are left out; the donor was told from shared clones. At the DNA level, the sequence is TGTGCCACCAGTGACCCTACAGGGATCAATGAGCAGTTCTTC. The translation is CATSDPTGINEQFF.